One TCR beta chain is described in this entry. This sample stems from a study of cytotoxic CD8 clonotypes in ibrutinib-treated CLL. The assay was immunoSEQ multiplex PCR, and TCRdb's table has in-frame clones only and misses some. Here the sample spans under 45,000 clones, 68% being singletons. Between the trimmed V and J ends, which lost 0 bases and 0 bases, there was a span of 12 bases. Germline-derived CDR1 and CDR2 are LGHNT and FRNRAP. The CDR3 is made up of 18 amino acids. The source was PBMCs, collected at disease progression, from a patient treated with ibrutinib. The chain recombines TRBV12-5 with TRBJ2-6; D is unresolved. This clonotype was obtained from a human donor with chronic lymphocytic leukemia. The CDR3 region is CASGLVMLPSSGANVLTF. In DNA, the CDR3 is TGTGCTAGTGGTTTGGTAATGCTCCCGAGCTCTGGGGCCAACGTCCTGACTTTC.